Presented here are 7 T cell receptor beta chains from one specimen sequenced in a study of beta chain features in type 1 diabetes. Investigators reverse transcribed all isolated RNA, so they sequenced expressed TCRB transcripts. Data came from immunoSEQ multiplex PCR; TCRdb stores just in-frame clones and leaves some out. The sample carries approximately 470,000 clones, 30% recorded once. The sample taken for sequencing was naive CD4+ T cells from blood. Receptors originate from a man aged 18 to 29 in good health.

The gene calls are TRBV2 and TRBJ2-2; TRBD1 agrees at 7 bases. The germline CDR1 and CDR2 sequences are SNHLY and FYNNEI. This CDR3 comprises 13 residues. V lost 7 bases to trimming and J lost 5 bases; unmatched junction nucleotides: 4. The CDR3 region has the DNA TGTGCCAGCACGCCACAGGGGACCGGGGAGCTGTTTTTT. The encoded protein is CASTPQGTGELFF.

This clone was observed at least ten times. The V call is TRBV14, the J call TRBJ2-1, with D hard to call. The CDR3 has 11 residues. The germline gives CDR1 SGHDN, CDR2 FVKESK. V was clipped by 1 base and J by 12 bases, with 7 bases between them. The CDR3 region has the DNA TGTGCCAGCAGCCAAGGTAGCAGGCAGTTCTTC. The encoded protein is CASSQGSRQFF.

The chain is built from TRBV10-3 and TRBJ2-3; no clear D gene. The CDR3 length is 14 residues. Trimming left V 0 bases short and J 1 base short, with 5 bases between. The germline CDR1 and CDR2 sequences are ENHRY and SYGVKD. Here the CDR3 DNA reads TGTGCCATCAGTGAGTCTTACCGCACAGATACGCAGTATTTT. It is translated as CAISESYRTDTQYF.

This clone was observed a handful of times. This sequence joins TRBV4-3 and TRBJ1-2; D gene uncertain. The length of the CDR3 is 14 residues. V shed 1 base and J shed 5 bases, with 11 bases lying between them. Germline assignment: CDR1 LGHNA and CDR2 YSLEER. The CDR3 loop reads CASSQVLRIYGYTF. The CDR3 DNA reads as TGCGCCAGCAGCCAAGTCTTGCGAATTTATGGCTACACCTTC.

The chain links TRBV7-9 to TRBJ2-7; D gene ambiguous. Germline CDR1 SEHNR, CDR2 FQNEAQ (reference sequence). Trimming removed 5 bases at V and 3 bases at J, with 5 bases between. The CDR3 covers 11 residues. The CDR3 nucleotides are TGTGCCAGCAGCAAACTCTACGAGCAGTACTTC. It encodes CASSKLYEQYF.

This clone has a handful of counts. Other DNA sequences in this specimen translate into the identical CDR3. The V call is TRBV18, the J call TRBJ2-7; D not certain. The CDR3 is made up of 13 amino acids. Between the trimmed V and J ends, which lost 3 bases and 7 bases, there was a span of 13 bases. Germline CDR1 is KGHSH and CDR2 is LQKENI. DNA for the CDR3: TGTGCCAGCTCACCCGACGGATCTGGGGAGCAGTACTTC. Its protein is CASSPDGSGEQYF.

V is TRBV9 and J is TRBJ2-1; 11 bases are a match to TRBD2. V was clipped by 3 bases and J by 5 bases; unmatched bases: 1. This CDR3 is built from 14 residues. From germline, CDR1 is SGDLS and CDR2 YYNGEE. The CDR3 DNA sequence: TGTGCCAGCAGCGCGGGACTAGCGGACAATGAGCAGTTCTTC. It is translated as CASSAGLADNEQFF.